The clone carrying this T cell receptor (beta chain) was seen a few times. Its antigen is unknown. TCR beta cDNA libraries included unique molecular identifiers. About 500,000 cDNA molecules were obtained per 1 to 10 million input T cells. In TCRdb, the PCR reads were re-called with MiXCR into one record per CDR3 protein. The sample yields a few hundred thousand distinct CDR3 sequences, approximately 46% seen once. This entry is derived from a study of post-analysis software for immune sequencing data. Study overall: Relapsing-remitting, secondary progressive and progressive-relapsing courses of multiple sclerosis were included.

CDR3 length equals 14 residues. The V and J ends lost 2 bases and 6 bases respectively, with 14 bases between them. General study findings and limits: The normalized Chao1 diversity of multiple sclerosis patients was significantly lower than that of controls. The study found TRBV5-6, TRBV5-1 and TRBV20-1 among five or six TRBV segments more frequent in patients than controls.

This chain uses TRBV12-3 or TRBV12-4 with TRBJ2-7; D remains ambiguous. The specimen was blood. This sequence was found in a girl between 5 and 17 years old with multiple sclerosis. This CDR3 is CASSLWGEVGEQYF. The CDR3 coding sequence is TGTGCCAGCAGTTTATGGGGTGAAGTAGGCGAGCAGTACTTC.